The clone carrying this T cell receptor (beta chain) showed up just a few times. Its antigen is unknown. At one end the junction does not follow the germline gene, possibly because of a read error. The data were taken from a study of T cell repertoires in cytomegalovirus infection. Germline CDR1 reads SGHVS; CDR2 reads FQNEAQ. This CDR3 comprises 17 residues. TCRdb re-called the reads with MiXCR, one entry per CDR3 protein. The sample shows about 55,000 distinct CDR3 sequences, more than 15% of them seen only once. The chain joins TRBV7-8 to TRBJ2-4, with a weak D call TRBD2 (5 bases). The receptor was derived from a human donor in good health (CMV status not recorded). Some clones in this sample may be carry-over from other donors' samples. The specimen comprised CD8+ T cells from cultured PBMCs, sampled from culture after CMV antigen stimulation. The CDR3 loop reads CASSSVRQRNSPQARHF. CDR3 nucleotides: TGTGCCAGCAGCTCAGTCAGGCAGCGGAACTCACCCCAGGCCCGGCACTTC. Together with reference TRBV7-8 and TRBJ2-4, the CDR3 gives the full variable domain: GAGVSQSPRYKVAKRGQDVALRCDPISGHVSLFWYQQALGQGPEFLTYFQNEAQLDKSGLPSDRFFAERPEGSVSTLKIQRTQQEDSAVYLCASSSVRQRNSPQARHFGAGTRLSVL.